Below are 18 T cell receptor beta chains sequenced from a single sample in a study of T cell responses to AZD1222 COVID-19 vaccine. The protocol was immunoSEQ multiplex PCR, while the TCRdb copy is restricted to in-frame clones and leaves out a portion. The sample has 75,000 to 100,000 clones; approximately 94% are singletons. The material was peripheral blood, obtained on day 0 of AZD1222 vaccination. These receptors all come from an adult in good health.

The chain combines TRBV3-1 (or the pseudogene TRBV3-2) with TRBJ1-1; D may be TRBD1 (5 bases). The CDR3 contains 12 residues. Germline loops: CDR1 LGHDT, CDR2 YNNKEL (reference sequence). V lost 7 bases and J 4 bases, leaving 10 bases between the germline ends. CDR3 in amino acids: CASTTGGTEAFF. DNA for the CDR3: TGTGCCAGCACCACCGGGGGCACTGAAGCTTTCTTT.

V and J are TRBV9 and TRBJ2-2, with D possibly matching TRBD2 (5 bases). The CDR3 contains 18 residues. Germline V gene lookup returns CDR1 SGDLS and CDR2 YYNGEE. Trimming stripped 1 base from V and 1 base from J, with 17 bases between. The CDR3 loop is CASSVTPRGPGNTGELFF. The CDR3 DNA follows: TGTGCCAGCAGCGTAACCCCCCGAGGGCCAGGGAACACCGGGGAGCTGTTTTTT.

The chain is built from TRBV28 and TRBJ1-4; possibly TRBD1 for D (5 bases). V was clipped by 5 bases and J by 2 bases, with 15 bases between them. CDR1 and CDR2 (germline): MDHEN, SYDVKM. The CDR3 consists of 16 residues. CDR3 protein: CASSALGGRTNEKLFF. In DNA, the CDR3 is TGTGCCAGCAGTGCCCTTGGGGGGAGGACTAATGAAAAACTGTTTTTT.

This clone was recorded once. The rearrangement uses TRBV6-2 or TRBV6-3 and TRBJ2-4; D perhaps matches TRBD2 (6 bases). Germline values: CDR1 MNHEY, CDR2 SVGEGT. Trimming stripped 0 bases from V and 6 bases from J, with 6 bases between. The CDR3 consists of 13 residues. The CDR3 DNA is TGTGCCAGCAGTTACTCGGGGGGAAACATTCAGTACTTC. Its protein product is CASSYSGGNIQYF.

The chain uses TRBV6-5 and TRBJ2-1; D is unclear. V lost 3 bases and J lost 8, with 11 bases in between. CDR3 length: 13 residues. The germline CDR1 and CDR2 sequences are MNHEY and SVGAGI. CDR3 DNA sequence: TGTGCCAGCAGTTATACAGCAGCTGATGAGCAGTTCTTC. Its protein is CASSYTAADEQFF.

This clone was counted a single time. The gene calls are TRBV5-5 and TRBJ2-2; 13 bases align to TRBD2. V lost 0 bases to trimming and J lost 6 bases; unmatched junction nucleotides: 2. Germline CDR1 is SGHKS and CDR2 is YYEKEE (reference sequence). This CDR3 is built from 16 residues. The CDR3 DNA reads TGTGCCAGCAGCTTGGAACTAGCGGGAGGGGCCGGGGAGCTGTTTTTT. Translated: CASSLELAGGAGELFF.

CDR3 residues: CASSLAPGQGLTFF. The CDR3 coding sequence is TGTGCCAGCAGCTTGGCCCCGGGACAGGGTTTGACTTTCTTT. This rearrangement joins TRBV5-8 to TRBJ1-1; TRBD1 matches at 9 bases. The CDR3 loop spans 14 amino acids. Germline V gene lookup returns CDR1 SGHTS and CDR2 YDEGEE. V shed 0 bases and J 12 bases; nucleotides not matched to a gene: 9.

The chain uses TRBV7-9 and TRBJ2-1; D gene ambiguous. This CDR3 region has 13 residues. From germline, CDR1 is SEHNR and CDR2 FQNEAQ (reference sequence). V lost 1 base, J lost 6 bases, and 7 bases lay in between. As DNA, the CDR3 is TGTGCCAGCAGCTTAGACTACATCAATGAGCAGTTCTTC. Protein: CASSLDYINEQFF.

J is TRBJ1-2 and V is TRBV30; the match to TRBD1 covers 7 bases. CDR3 length: 15 amino acids. Looked up from germline, CDR1 is GTSNPN and CDR2 is SVGIG (reference sequence). The junction had 15 bases not matched to a gene; V was cut back by 3 bases and J by 8 bases. The CDR3 DNA sequence: TGTGCCTGGAGAGCCCCGCCCGACAGGGTGGGAGGCTACACCTTC. This sequence encodes CAWRAPPDRVGGYTF.

The chain links TRBV29-1 to TRBJ1-1, with a possible D match to TRBD1 (6 bases). Per the germline V gene, CDR1 is SQVTM and CDR2 is ANQGSEA. The V gene lost 4 bases and the J gene lost 10 bases, with 16 bases spanning the gap. The CDR3 length is 12 residues. The CDR3 region is CSVGQARDSAFF. CDR3 bases: TGCAGCGTTGGACAGGCCAGGGATTCAGCTTTCTTT.

The V and J genes are TRBV7-2 and TRBJ1-1, with a possible D match to TRBD1 (6 bases). The CDR3 has 13 residues. Germline V gene data show CDR1 as SGHTA and CDR2 as FQGNSA. Trimming stripped 1 base from V and 10 bases from J, with 13 bases between. The CDR3 bases are TGTGCCAGCAGCTTAGATTGGACAGCGGGAGCTTTCTTT. Amino acid sequence: CASSLDWTAGAFF.

V gene TRBV29-1 combines with J gene TRBJ2-1, with TRBD2 matching 10 bases. CDR1 is SQVTM, CDR2 ANQGSEA, per germline. CDR3 length: 15 residues. J lost 2 bases, V lost 7 bases, and 8 bases had no gene match. CDR3 loop: CSAAMTSGPYNEQFF. Here the CDR3 DNA reads TGCAGCGCCGCCATGACTAGCGGGCCCTACAATGAGCAGTTCTTC.

The chain carries TRBV5-6 and TRBJ2-1; 9 nucleotides agree with TRBD2. Germline CDR1 and CDR2: SGHDT and YYEEEE. V lost 4 bases and J lost 7; bases outside the gene matches: 9. The CDR3 sequence is 15 residues long. The CDR3 spells CASSRIAGVYNEQFF. CDR3 nucleotides: TGTGCCAGCAGCAGAATAGCGGGGGTTTATAATGAGCAGTTCTTC.

The chain joins TRBV2 to TRBJ1-4; TRBD1 is a possible D gene (5 bases). The CDR3 covers 13 residues. Per germline, CDR1 SNHLY and CDR2 FYNNEI. The V gene lost 4 bases and the J gene lost 7 bases, with 10 bases spanning the gap. This chain's CDR3 is CASSAGEREKLFF. The CDR3 nucleotides are TGTGCCAGCAGTGCGGGGGAACGTGAAAAACTGTTTTTT.

The V gene is TRBV5-6, the J gene TRBJ1-2; D unclear. Looked up from germline, CDR1 is SGHDT and CDR2 is YYEEEE. The germline V and J ends were trimmed by 2 bases and 0 bases, with 5 bases remaining between them. The CDR3 totals 13 residues. The CDR3 is CASSFQANYGYTF. The CDR3 DNA follows: TGTGCCAGCAGCTTCCAAGCTAACTATGGCTACACCTTC.

The rearrangement joins TRBV30 to TRBJ2-7; possible D gene TRBD1, 6 bases. The CDR3 spans 13 residues. The ends were cut back, 0 bases at V and 4 bases at J, with 10 bases in the middle. CDR1 GTSNPN and CDR2 SVGIG come from the germline V gene (reference sequence). CDR3 residues: CAWSVQGPYEQYF. CDR3 DNA: TGTGCCTGGAGTGTACAGGGACCATACGAGCAGTACTTC.

The chain couples TRBV4-1 to TRBJ1-1, with 8 positions matching TRBD1. The CDR3 has 17 amino acids. CDR1 is MGHRA and CDR2 is YSYEKL in the germline V gene. With 6 bases clipped from V and 1 base from J, the junction kept 13 bases outside the gene matches. The CDR3 region has the DNA TGCGCCAGCAGTCCATCAGGGGGCGCAAGACGGAACACTGAAGCTTTCTTT. Translating gives CASSPSGGARRNTEAFF.

The rearrangement uses TRBV4-1 and TRBJ2-1, with 7 bases matching TRBD1. J gave up 8 bases and V 0 bases, and 1 base lay outside the gene matches. This CDR3 has 13 amino acids. Germline CDR1 and CDR2: MGHRA and YSYEKL. The CDR3 bases are TGCGCCAGCAGCCAAGAAAGGGGGCATGAGCAGTTCTTC. As protein: CASSQERGHEQFF.